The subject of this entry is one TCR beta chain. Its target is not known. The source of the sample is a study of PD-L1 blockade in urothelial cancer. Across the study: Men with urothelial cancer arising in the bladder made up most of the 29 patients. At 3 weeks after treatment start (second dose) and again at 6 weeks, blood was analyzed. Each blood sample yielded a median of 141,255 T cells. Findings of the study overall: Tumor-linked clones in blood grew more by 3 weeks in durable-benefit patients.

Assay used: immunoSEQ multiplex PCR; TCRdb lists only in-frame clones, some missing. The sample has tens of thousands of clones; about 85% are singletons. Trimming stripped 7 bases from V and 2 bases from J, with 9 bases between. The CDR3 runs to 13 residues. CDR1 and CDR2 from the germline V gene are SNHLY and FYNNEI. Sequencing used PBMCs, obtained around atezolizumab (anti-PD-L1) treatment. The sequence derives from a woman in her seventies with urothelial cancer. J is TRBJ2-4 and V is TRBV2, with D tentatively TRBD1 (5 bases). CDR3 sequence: CASKGLTKNIQYF. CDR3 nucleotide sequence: TGTGCCAGCAAGGGGCTTACCAAAAACATTCAGTACTTC.